This entry is about one T cell receptor (beta chain). Which antigen it targets is not known. Base qualities were left out, and no much larger clone turns up one base away. At diagnosis, tumor, uninvolved tumor-adjacent lung and peripheral blood were collected and then preserved as a mix of FFPE and fresh-frozen material. For TCR repertoire profiling, blood samples were analyzed as peripheral blood mononuclear cells. The data stem from a study of T cells in localized non-small cell lung cancer (dated by TCRdb to 2018 to 2021). At the level of the whole study: Comparing tumors with uninvolved tumor-adjacent lungs, the study looked at the T cell repertoires of approximately 240 patients with early-stage NSCLC. The cohort was made up of around 250 treatment-naive NSCLC patients whose localized lung tumors had been resected. Of the NSCLC patients, around 140 were male and around 99 were female, and the mean age was approximately 69 years. Beyond this particular receptor, the publication reports: Because of the exploratory design, TCR variables were selected using unadjusted p-values without false-discovery rate correction. Longer overall survival was associated with higher blood T cell density, whereas shorter survival was associated with higher adjacent-lung clonality. A median of approximately 57 of the top 100 tumor clones were detected in paired uninvolved adjacent lung, and around 27 of these tumor clones were also found among the top 100 clones of the paired uninvolved adjacent lung. Because multi-region tumor sequencing was not done, intratumor heterogeneity could not be ruled out. Uninvolved tumor-adjacent lung showed the highest T cell clonality, higher than tumor, which suggests more focused antigenic responses in the uninvolved tumor-adjacent lung.

The germline V gene sets CDR1 to MDHEN and CDR2 to SYDVKM. Compared with germline, V lacks 5 bases and J lacks 3 bases; bases without a gene match: 8. From the cysteine through the phenylalanine, the CDR3 covers 16 amino acids. Left in the record is the CDR3 DNA by itself, 48 bases read in frame from the first base. The immunoSEQ Assay was used to sequence TCR beta CDR3 regions from DNA. As for the authors' bioinformatics: To compute T cell density, TCR beta template counts were normalized to usable DNA, which was estimated by amplifying housekeeping genes. Richness was estimated with the preseqR package, extrapolating to 400,000 templates for PBMC samples and 120,000 templates for tissue samples. Clonality was defined as one minus Pielou's evenness. Tissue-enriched TCRs were identified by differential abundance testing using productive amino-acid clonotypes, minimum total count 5 and alpha 0.1. The Jaccard Index and the Morisita Overlap Index were used to quantify repertoire overlap between compartments. GLIPH clustered TCR beta CDR3s with public tetramer-defined viral CDR3s; viral motifs required at least three viral sequences plus V-gene enrichment. The immuneACCESS repertoire file appears here via TCRdb, limited to in-frame rearrangements. These files lack a portion of the clones; in checked studies, under half of the deficit traces to unresolved V genes, and the cause of the others is not known. For V, J and clone size, that table is used; D and trimming come from the DNA. In this sample the table shows some 85,000 clones, around three quarters of which occur a single time. The top ten constitute 15% to 20% of the sample.

The chain is assembled from TRBV28 and TRBJ1-5, and 9 junctional nucleotides match TRBD1. Here the sequenced sample was PBMCs, taken before any cancer treatment. This receptor was taken from a man aged 40 to 70 with stage II squamous cell lung carcinoma. In nucleotides, the sequence is TGTGCCAGCAGTACCCGGACAGGGGCCTTCAATCAGCCCCAGCATTTT. This is translated as CASSTRTGAFNQPQHF. Supplemented by the reference TRBV28 and TRBJ1-5 proteins around the CDR3, the complete variable domain is DVKVTQSSRYLVKRTGEKVFLECVQDMDHENMFWYRQDPGLGLRLIYFSYDVKMKEKGDIPEGYSVSREKKERFSLILESASTNQTSMYLCASSTRTGAFNQPQHFGDGTRLSIL.